This T cell receptor beta chain was observed in a study of cytomegalovirus exposure and HLA in healthy donors. The study ran its PCR with 60 Vbeta and 13 Jbeta primers. Produced via immunoSEQ multiplex PCR; TCRdb's table is partial and in-frame only. The sample includes some 180,000 clones, 75% to 85% of them seen just once. Participants comprised healthy donors of bone marrow. The V gene lost 7 bases and the J gene lost 4 bases, with 13 bases spanning the gap. Germline loops: CDR1 MDHEN, CDR2 SYDVKM. This CDR3 has 13 residues. Overall study findings and caveats: In a later analysis, approximately 18,000 TCR beta sequences were associated with HLA alleles at 0.05 false discovery rate. In an earlier analysis, most TCR beta V segments were productive about 87% or about 30% of the time.

This clone was seen more than once but under ten times. Its antigen is unknown. The receptor's source is a woman aged 60-75 years in good health and CMV-seropositive. Sequencing was done on a sample of PBMCs. This chain links TRBV28 with TRBJ1-1; perhaps TRBD1 as D (5 bases). CDR3 loop: CASIQTAGTEAFF. The CDR3 nucleotides are TGTGCCAGCATCCAGACAGCGGGCACTGAAGCTTTCTTT.